A single sample gave rise to the 11 T cell receptor beta chains below, sequenced in a study of radiotherapy plus CTLA-4 blockade in lung cancer (dated by TCRdb to the late 2010s). Preparation of the library involved the immunoSEQ multiplex PCR assay. Not all clones reach the TCRdb copy of this immuneACCESS table, which keeps in-frame sequences only. Checked studies attribute under half of the gap to unresolved V genes and leave the rest unexplained. The sample profile shows tens of thousands of clones; roughly 83% of them were found once. The ten largest clones add up to about 8.5% of the sample. The sample here was peripheral blood, taken from a patient treated with radiotherapy plus ipilimumab. These receptors originate from a human donor with non-small cell lung cancer who had a complete response to radiotherapy plus ipilimumab.

This rearrangement joins TRBV19 to TRBJ2-5; D is possibly TRBD2 (6 bases). CDR3 size: 13 residues. Trimming pared 4 bases from V and 1 base from J, leaving 7 bases between. CDR1 and CDR2 from the germline V gene are LNHDA and SQIVND (reference sequence). CDR3 residues: CASSTTSQETQYF. The CDR3 DNA reads as TGTGCCAGTAGTACGACTAGCCAAGAGACCCAGTACTTC.

The rearrangement links TRBV4-3 to TRBJ2-3; D perhaps matches TRBD2 (5 bases). There are 14 residues in the CDR3. The V and J ends lost 1 base and 6 bases respectively, with 11 bases between them. Germline loops: CDR1 LGHNA, CDR2 YSLEER. The CDR3 sequence: CASSQGLAGDTQYF. The CDR3 bases are TGCGCCAGCAGCCAAGGCCTAGCAGGCGATACGCAGTATTTT.

V is TRBV5-1 and J is TRBJ1-1; TRBD1 agrees at 11 bases. J gave up 1 base and V 0 bases, and 2 bases lay outside the gene matches. The CDR3 loop spans 16 amino acids. In germline, CDR1 is SGHRS, CDR2 YFSETQ. Here the CDR3 DNA reads TGCGCCAGCAGCTTGGGGACAGGGGGCGCGAACACTGAAGCTTTCTTT. This sequence encodes CASSLGTGGANTEAFF.

CDR3 sequence (DNA): TGTGCCAGCAGTTACCTGGCGGGAGGCCAATACAATGAGCAGTTCTTC. Translation: CASSYLAGGQYNEQFF. The chain carries TRBV6-5 and TRBJ2-1, with 8 nucleotides matching TRBD2. Germline trimming cut 2 bases from V and 4 bases from J; bases unmatched to any gene: 7. The CDR3 sequence is 16 residues long. CDR1 MNHEY and CDR2 SVGAGI come from the germline V gene.

The sample holds one count of this clone. The gene calls are TRBV27 and TRBJ2-1, with 13 bases identical to TRBD2. This CDR3 is 13 amino acids long. The ends lost 4 bases at V and 15 bases at J; junction bases unmatched: 6. Per germline, CDR1 MNHEY and CDR2 SMNVEV (reference sequence). The CDR3 sequence: CASSSGLAGDGFF. The CDR3 nucleotides are TGTGCCAGCAGTTCCGGACTAGCGGGAGATGGGTTCTTC.

The gene calls are TRBV6-1 and TRBJ2-7, with a tentative D call TRBD1 (6 bases). V was trimmed by 6 bases and J by 6 bases, leaving 12 bases between them. The CDR3 runs to 12 residues. The germline V gene has CDR1 MNHNS and CDR2 SASEGT. The CDR3: CASRRTAIEQYF. The CDR3 bases are TGTGCCAGCAGGAGGACAGCTATCGAGCAGTACTTC.

The chain recombines TRBV5-6 with TRBJ2-7, with 8 positions matching TRBD1. This CDR3 contains 18 residues. Germline V lookup: CDR1 SGHDT, CDR2 YYEEEE. Trimming at V came to 4 bases and at J to 2 bases, leaving 17 bases not matched to a gene. CDR3 in amino acids: CASSGTPEQGVPPYEQYV. Here the CDR3 DNA reads TGTGCCAGCAGCGGTACCCCCGAACAGGGGGTCCCTCCCTACGAGCAGTACGTC.

The chain has TRBV27 and TRBJ2-3, with D maybe TRBD1 (6 bases). V was pared by 5 bases and J by 0 bases, with 15 bases between. Germline V lookup: CDR1 MNHEY, CDR2 SMNVEV (reference sequence). The CDR3 spans 16 residues. The CDR3 spells CASSSGGTPSTDTQYF. As DNA, the CDR3 is TGTGCCAGCAGTAGTGGTGGGACACCTAGCACAGATACGCAGTATTTT.

The chain recombines TRBV27 with TRBJ1-2, with 7 bases fitting TRBD1. Trimming removed 4 bases from V and 4 bases from J; junction bases left unmatched: 6. The CDR3 is made up of 14 amino acids. Per germline, CDR1 MNHEY and CDR2 SMNVEV (reference sequence). The DNA for the CDR3 is TGTGCCAGCAGTTCGGGAGGGGGCCTCTATGGCTACACCTTC. Its translation: CASSSGGGLYGYTF.

J is TRBJ1-2 and V is TRBV18; TRBD1 matches 10 bases. The V and J ends lost 6 bases and 6 bases, in that order; junction bases with no gene match: 7. CDR3 length: 14 residues. CDR1 is KGHSH, CDR2 LQKENI, per germline. The CDR3 region is CASSPGTGDDGYTF. CDR3 DNA sequence: TGTGCCAGCTCCCCCGGGACAGGGGACGATGGCTACACCTTC.

This chain uses TRBV5-1 with TRBJ2-3; TRBD2 is a possible D gene (5 bases). Germline V gene lookup returns CDR1 SGHRS and CDR2 YFSETQ. The CDR3 consists of 14 residues. The ends were cut back, 0 bases at V and 6 bases at J, with 11 bases in the middle. CDR3 nucleotide sequence: TGCGCCAGCAGCTTGGGGCTAGCAGGCGATACGCAGTATTTT. Translation gives CASSLGLAGDTQYF.